This paragraph covers one T cell receptor (beta chain) sequence. Its antigen is as yet unknown. There are 15 residues in the CDR3. Trimming removed 7 bases from V and 1 base from J; junction bases left unmatched: 9. Germline V CDR1 and CDR2: SGHTA, FQGNSA. The data were taken from a study of response to subunit inactivated influenza vaccine. TCRdb itself ran the RT-PCR reads through MiXCR, one entry per CDR3 protein. The sample shows approximately 480,000 distinct CDR3 sequences, roughly 9.8% of them seen only once. Regarding the study as a whole: Researchers suggested that each seasonal influenza vaccination recruits few new T cells.

This sequence originates from a man aged 45-65 years who received an inactivated influenza vaccine. The sequencing used PBMCs from blood, collected 45 days after vaccination. The rearrangement joins TRBV7-2 to TRBJ2-5, with TRBD1 identical over 7 bases. The CDR3 region is CASTPRGLIQETQYF. DNA of the CDR3: TGTGCCAGCACCCCGAGGGGGCTAATCCAAGAGACCCAGTACTTC. The full variable domain, with the rest looked up from reference TRBV7-2 and TRBJ2-5, is GAGVSQSPSNKVTEKGKDVELRCDPISGHTALYWYRQSLGQGLEFLIYFQGNSAPDKSGLPSDRFSAERTGGSVSTLTIQRTQQEDSAVYLCASTPRGLIQETQYFGPGTRLLVL.